These T cell receptor beta chains were read from a single sample in a study of cytotoxic CD8 clonotypes in ibrutinib-treated CLL. Method: immunoSEQ multiplex PCR; TCRdb's copy keeps in-frame clones and lacks some. The sample yields more than 200,000 clones, 70% seen once. The sequences come from PBMCs, collected after 12 months of ibrutinib treatment. These receptors were collected from a human donor with chronic lymphocytic leukemia. CDR3s include the opening cysteine and the closing phenylalanine or tryptophan. D genes are given only for firm matches. Not all rows give a size; the values are once, few, many and, for expanded clones, a class.

TRBV7-3,TRBD2,TRBJ2-1,.,CASSPTGLGNNEQFF
TRBV28,.,TRBJ2-3,.,CASSWRQGGTDTQYF
TRBV6-5,.,TRBJ2-2,.,CASSRRPNTGELFF
TRBV15,.,TRBJ1-2,.,CATQLTGILSGYTF
TRBV6-5,.,TRBJ1-2,.,CASSYSISGVYGYTF
TRBV28,TRBD1,TRBJ1-3,.,CASSTRQGFYSSGNTIYF
TRBV7-3,.,TRBJ2-2,.,CASSFKAGANTGELFF
TRBV7-2,.,TRBJ2-7,.,CASSASRVRSYEQYF
TRBV7-2,.,TRBJ2-3,once,CASSPRSIVTDTQYF
TRBV29-1,TRBD1,TRBJ1-2,.,CSVGGTGDYGYTF
TRBV27,.,TRBJ2-5,few,CASSLSGQTQYF
TRBV5-1,.,TRBJ2-1,.,CASRTGGDEQFF
TRBV5-1,.,TRBJ1-3,few,CASSRIGISENTIYF
TRBV30,.,TRBJ1-2,.,CAWSRTANYGYTF
TRBV13,.,TRBJ1-4,.,CASSAIPRIGGANEKLFF
TRBV6-5,TRBD1,TRBJ1-4,.,CASSTTGGNEKLFF
TRBV28,.,TRBJ1-2,once,CASSSPGADYGYTF
TRBV11-1,.,TRBJ1-4,.,CASSFGQPNEKLFF
TRBV29-1,.,TRBJ1-2,.,CSGEQVYGYTF
TRBV5-1,.,TRBJ2-2,.,CASSLVFRENTGELFF
TRBV6-5,TRBD1,TRBJ2-2,.,CASSAGGNTGELFF
TRBV28,.,TRBJ1-2,.,CASSPAGRRYGYTF
TRBV5-1,.,TRBJ1-4,.,CASSYRTESGEKLFF
TRBV6-5,TRBD2,TRBJ2-5,.,CASSRTPGGSETQYF
TRBV30,.,TRBJ2-5,.,CACLNRDTETQYF
TRBV5-6,TRBD1,TRBJ2-7,once,CASSFDRGQGEQYF
TRBV9,TRBD1,TRBJ1-1,.,CASSVESGGAEAFF
TRBV19,TRBD2,TRBJ2-1,.,CASSTLRAGGYNEQFF
TRBV15,.,TRBJ1-1,.,CATEVPGAEAFF
TRBV9,.,TRBJ2-2,.,CASSVTPSEGTGELFF
TRBV7-9,.,TRBJ1-2,.,CASSPPSPGGYTF
TRBV2,.,TRBJ1-2,many,CASSEHKNYGYTF
TRBV7-2,TRBD2,TRBJ2-7,once,CASSQGSGRFEQYF
TRBV14,.,TRBJ2-1,.,CASSQGIIDYEQFF
TRBV15,TRBD2,TRBJ2-7,.,CATSLTSGSSYEQYF
TRBV13,TRBD1,TRBJ2-3,few,CASSASPGQPLSTDTQYF